Listed below are T cell receptor beta chains from one sample, sequenced in a study of blood T cell repertoires in COVID-19. The assay was immunoSEQ multiplex PCR, and TCRdb's table has in-frame clones only and misses some. The data show some 400,000 clones, with approximately 77% seen just once and 0.85% to 1.3% held by the top ten. Source material: peripheral blood. The receptors come from a human donor with acute or convalescent COVID-19. The donor label of this sample is uncertain. Each CDR3 is given with its conserved first and last residue. Each record gives: V gene, J gene, clone size, D gene, CDR3 DNA, CDR3 protein. The D gene is left open where the match is weak. Clone size is given for some rows only: seen once, a few or many times, or a class if the clone is expanded.

TRBV6-5,TRBJ2-5,NA,NA,TGTGCCAGCAACGACTGGCTAGAGACCCAGTACTTC,CASNDWLETQYF
TRBV2,TRBJ2-7,NA,TRBD1,TGTGCCAGCAGGGCCGGGACAGGAGACTACGAGCAGTACTTC,CASRAGTGDYEQYF
TRBV6-1,TRBJ1-1,NA,NA,TGTGCCAGCAGTGAGGCAACGGGCAGGGTAGGTGAAGCTTTCTTT,CASSEATGRVGEAFF
TRBV2,TRBJ1-2,NA,TRBD1,TGTGCCAGCAGTCTAATGGGACAGACTAACTATGGCTACACCTTC,CASSLMGQTNYGYTF
TRBV4-1,TRBJ1-2,NA,TRBD1,TGCGCCAGCAGCCACCCGGGACAGGGGATCTATGGCTACACCTTC,CASSHPGQGIYGYTF
TRBV3-1/TRBV3-2,TRBJ1-3,NA,NA,TGTGCCAGCAGTTCCATGGTAGCTGGAAACACCATATATTTT,CASSSMVAGNTIYF
TRBV5-3,TRBJ2-7,NA,NA,TGTGCCAGAAGCGACAACGAGCAGTACTTC,CARSDNEQYF
TRBV7-2,TRBJ1-3,NA,NA,TGTGCCAGCAGCGAAGACATTTCTGGAAACACCATATATTTT,CASSEDISGNTIYF
TRBV5-5,TRBJ2-3,few,NA,TGTGCCAGCAGCTTGTTGCTAGCCCCACGAGATACGCAGTATTTT,CASSLLLAPRDTQYF
TRBV12-3/TRBV12-4,TRBJ1-3,NA,NA,TGTGCCAGCAGGTTACAGGGCCCAAACACCATATATTTT,CASRLQGPNTIYF
TRBV28,TRBJ2-2,NA,TRBD2,TGTGCCAGCAGACTAGCGGGAGGGCCGATCGGGGAGCTGTTTTTT,CASRLAGGPIGELFF
TRBV3-1/TRBV3-2,TRBJ1-3,NA,NA,TGTGCCAGCAGCCAAAATTTCAAGCGGTTCTCTGGAAACACCATATATTTT,CASSQNFKRFSGNTIYF
TRBV7-8,TRBJ1-5,NA,TRBD1,TGTGCCAGCAGCACGATGGACAGGGCCAATCAGCCCCAGCATTTT,CASSTMDRANQPQHF
TRBV5-1,TRBJ1-1,NA,TRBD1,TGCGCCAGCAGCTTCGGGACAGCAAACACTGAAGCTTTCTTT,CASSFGTANTEAFF
TRBV6-5,TRBJ1-4,NA,TRBD1,TGTGCCAGCAGACAACAGGGGAACGGTGAAAAACTGTTTTTT,CASRQQGNGEKLFF
TRBV3-1/TRBV3-2,TRBJ1-6,once,TRBD1,TGTGCCAGCAGGCCTACAGGGGGCTCCTATAATTCACCCCTCCACTTT,CASRPTGGSYNSPLHF
TRBV3-1/TRBV3-2,TRBJ2-1,NA,TRBD2,TGTGCCAGCAGCCCCCTCTCGGGACTAGCGGGAAACAATGAGCAGTTCTTC,CASSPLSGLAGNNEQFF
TRBV2,TRBJ1-2,once,NA,TGTGCCAGCACGGCCAGGGAGGGGAGCTATGGCTACACCTTC,CASTAREGSYGYTF
TRBV18,TRBJ1-6,NA,NA,TGTGCCAGCTCACCGGACAGCAATTCACCCCTCCACTTT,CASSPDSNSPLHF
TRBV5-5,TRBJ1-2,NA,TRBD1,TGTGCCAGCAGCCCCTCGACAGGGGCGAAAGGCTACACCTTC,CASSPSTGAKGYTF
TRBV29-1,TRBJ2-7,NA,NA,TGCAGCGTTGAGACAGCTACCTACGAGCAGTACTTC,CSVETATYEQYF
TRBV18,TRBJ1-1,NA,TRBD1,TGTGCCAGCCTTGGGCTACAGGGGGATAACACTGAAGCTTTCTTT,CASLGLQGDNTEAFF
TRBV5-5,TRBJ1-6,NA,TRBD1,TGTGCCAGCAGCCACGTCCCGGGACAGGGGTTTCCCCTCCACTTT,CASSHVPGQGFPLHF
TRBV4-1,TRBJ1-6,once,TRBD1,TGCGCCAGCAGCCAAGCGACAGGGATAGTTCGGGCCCTCCACTTT,CASSQATGIVRALHF
TRBV11-2,TRBJ2-7,NA,TRBD1,TGTGCCAGCAGTCCACAGTTGGGGACAGAGGTTGTTTACGAGCAGTACTTC,CASSPQLGTEVVYEQYF
TRBV20-1,TRBJ2-5,NA,NA,TGCAGTGCTAGAGATCGGGAGACCCAGTACTTC,CSARDRETQYF
TRBV15,TRBJ1-2,NA,NA,TGTGCCACCAGCAGCTCGGGAGCAGGGCTTAACTATGGCTACACCTTC,CATSSSGAGLNYGYTF
TRBV18,TRBJ1-4,NA,NA,TGTGCCAGCTCACCACTTGCGACTAATGAAAAACTGTTTTTT,CASSPLATNEKLFF
TRBV30,TRBJ1-2,NA,NA,TGTGCCTGGCCAGGGCTTCGGGGCTACACCTTC,CAWPGLRGYTF
TRBV28,TRBJ1-6,NA,TRBD1,TGTGCCAGCAGTTTAGAGGGGGCACATAATTCACCCCTCCACTTT,CASSLEGAHNSPLHF
TRBV6-5,TRBJ1-1,NA,TRBD1,TGTGCCGACCGACAGGGTCCCTTCACTGAAGCTTTCTTT,CADRQGPFTEAFF
TRBV6-5,TRBJ1-5,NA,TRBD1,TGTGCCAGCACTCGAGGGGGCGCAGAACAGCCCCAGCATTTT,CASTRGGAEQPQHF
TRBV9,TRBJ1-2,NA,TRBD1,TGTGCCAGCAGCGCACGACAGGGCGTTAGCTATGGCTACACCTTC,CASSARQGVSYGYTF
TRBV7-8,TRBJ2-1,NA,TRBD1,TGTGCCAGCAGCTTCCGGGACAGGGGGCCCGGTGAGCAGTTCTTC,CASSFRDRGPGEQFF
TRBV18,TRBJ2-1,NA,NA,TGTGCCAGCTCACCAATTGCGAAACACAATGAGCAGTTCTTC,CASSPIAKHNEQFF